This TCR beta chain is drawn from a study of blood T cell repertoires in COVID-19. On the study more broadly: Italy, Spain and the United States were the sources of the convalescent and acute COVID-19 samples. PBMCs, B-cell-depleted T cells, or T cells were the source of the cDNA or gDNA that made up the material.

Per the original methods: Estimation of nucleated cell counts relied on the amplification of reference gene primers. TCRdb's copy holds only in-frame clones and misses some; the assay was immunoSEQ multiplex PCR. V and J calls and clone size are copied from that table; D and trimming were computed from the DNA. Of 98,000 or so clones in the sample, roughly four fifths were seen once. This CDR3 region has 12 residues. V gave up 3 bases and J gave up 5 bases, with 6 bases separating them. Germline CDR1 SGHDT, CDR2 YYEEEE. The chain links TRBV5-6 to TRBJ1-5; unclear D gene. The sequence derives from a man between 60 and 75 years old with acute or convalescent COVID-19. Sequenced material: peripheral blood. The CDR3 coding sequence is TGTGCCAGCAGCTGGGGAGATCAGCCCCAGCATTTT. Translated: CASSWGDQPQHF.